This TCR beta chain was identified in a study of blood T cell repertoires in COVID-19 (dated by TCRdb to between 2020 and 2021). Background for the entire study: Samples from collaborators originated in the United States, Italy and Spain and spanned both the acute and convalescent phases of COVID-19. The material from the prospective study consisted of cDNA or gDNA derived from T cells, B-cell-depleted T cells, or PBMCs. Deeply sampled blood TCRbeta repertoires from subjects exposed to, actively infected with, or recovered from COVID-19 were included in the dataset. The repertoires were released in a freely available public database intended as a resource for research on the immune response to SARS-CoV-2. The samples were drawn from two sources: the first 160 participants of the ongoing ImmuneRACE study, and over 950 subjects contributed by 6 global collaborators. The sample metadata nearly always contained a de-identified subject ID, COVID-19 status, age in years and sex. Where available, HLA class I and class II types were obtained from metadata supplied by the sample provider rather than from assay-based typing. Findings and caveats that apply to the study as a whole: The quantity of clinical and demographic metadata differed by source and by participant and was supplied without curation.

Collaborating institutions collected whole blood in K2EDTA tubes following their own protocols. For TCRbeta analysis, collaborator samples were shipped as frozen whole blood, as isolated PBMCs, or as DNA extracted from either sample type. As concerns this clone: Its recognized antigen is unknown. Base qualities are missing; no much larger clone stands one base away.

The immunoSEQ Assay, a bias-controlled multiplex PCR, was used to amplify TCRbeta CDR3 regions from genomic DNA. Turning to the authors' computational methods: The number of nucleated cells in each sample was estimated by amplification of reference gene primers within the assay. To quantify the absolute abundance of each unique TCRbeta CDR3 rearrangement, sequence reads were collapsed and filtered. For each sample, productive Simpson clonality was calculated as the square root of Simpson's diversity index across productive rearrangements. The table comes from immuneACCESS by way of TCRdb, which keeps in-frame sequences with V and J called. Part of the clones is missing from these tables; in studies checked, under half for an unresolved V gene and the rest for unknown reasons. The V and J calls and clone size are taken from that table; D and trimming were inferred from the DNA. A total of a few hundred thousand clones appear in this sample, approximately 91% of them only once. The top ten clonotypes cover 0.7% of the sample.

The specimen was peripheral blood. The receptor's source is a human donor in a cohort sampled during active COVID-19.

The CDR3 is CASKRAWEGITYEQYF. The DNA is as follows: TGTGCCAGTAAAAGGGCCTGGGAGGGCATCACCTACGAGCAGTACTTC. The sequence is built from TRBV19 and TRBJ2-7, with 7 middle bases fitting TRBD2. The CDR3 sequence holds 16 residues, the cysteine and phenylalanine included. The retained sequence is limited to the CDR3, 48 bases, with the frame set at the first base. CDR1 and CDR2 are drawn from the germline V gene (reference sequence): LNHDA, SQIVND. Relative to germline, V is missing 7 bases and J is missing 2 bases, with 14 bases of the junction outside any gene match.